This record covers a single T cell receptor (beta chain). CDR1 and CDR2 from the germline V gene are KGHSH and LQKENI. CDR3 length: 14 amino acids. After re-calling the 5' RACE reads, TCRdb lists one entry per CDR3 protein, DNA absent. This sample's clone table lists roughly 200,000 distinct CDR3 sequences. This entry is derived from a study of monozygotic twins with inflammatory bowel disease. The chain recombines TRBV18 with TRBJ1-1; as DNA is missing, the TRBD1 call by TCRdb cannot be tested. Sequencing used blood. The clonotype was recovered from a human donor with ulcerative colitis or Crohn's disease, or a healthy co-twin of an affected twin (not recorded which). CDR3 residues: CASSPTQGAAEAFF.